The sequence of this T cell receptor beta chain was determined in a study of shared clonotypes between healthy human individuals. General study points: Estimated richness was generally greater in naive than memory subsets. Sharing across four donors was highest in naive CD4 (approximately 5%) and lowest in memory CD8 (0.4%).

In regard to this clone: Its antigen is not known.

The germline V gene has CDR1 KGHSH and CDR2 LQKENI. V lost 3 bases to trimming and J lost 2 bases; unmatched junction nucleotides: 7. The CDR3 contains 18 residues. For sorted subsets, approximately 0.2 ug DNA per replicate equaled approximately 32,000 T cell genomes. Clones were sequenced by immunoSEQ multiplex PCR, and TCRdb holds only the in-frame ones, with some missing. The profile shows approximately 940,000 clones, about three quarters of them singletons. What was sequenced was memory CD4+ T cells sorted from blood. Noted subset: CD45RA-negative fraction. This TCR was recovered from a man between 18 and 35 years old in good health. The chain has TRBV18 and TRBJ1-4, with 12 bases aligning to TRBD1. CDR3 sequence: CASSPRDRGRETNEKLFF. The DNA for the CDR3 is TGTGCCAGCTCACCCCGGGACAGGGGGCGCGAGACTAATGAAAAACTGTTTTTT.